These T cell receptor beta chains were read from a single sample in a study of cytomegalovirus exposure and HLA in healthy donors. Some clones are missing from TCRdb's copy, which holds only in-frame ones; the method was immunoSEQ multiplex PCR. There are about 93,000 clones in the sample; about two thirds occur only once, and more than 5% lies in the top ten. Sequencing was performed on PBMCs. The source of these receptors is a boy between 5 and 17 years old in good health and CMV-seropositive. Each CDR3 is given without its conserved first and last residue. The order of the fields is V gene, clone size, J gene, D gene, CDR3 protein. A D gene is named only where the DNA matches it firmly. Clone size is not always given. Where it is, it says once, few, many or a class for expanded clones.

TRBV5-1	NA	TRBJ2-7	NA	ASSEGGPLGEQY
TRBV7-3	NA	TRBJ2-4	TRBD1	ASSKDRAGNIQY
TRBV5-4	NA	TRBJ2-1	NA	ASSFYSNEQF
TRBV2	NA	TRBJ1-3	NA	ASSEQRGENTIY
TRBV5-6	NA	TRBJ2-1	TRBD1	ASSLGQGREQF
TRBV29-1	few	TRBJ2-7	TRBD1	SVEAGGSYEQY
TRBV9	NA	TRBJ1-2	NA	ASSVLSLDYGYT
TRBV19	few	TRBJ1-1	TRBD1	ASSVGTGGVGTEAF
TRBV5-6	NA	TRBJ1-6	TRBD1	ASSLDLGQGLWSPLH
TRBV14	NA	TRBJ2-5	NA	ASSPYGGSWGTQY
TRBV12-5	few	TRBJ1-5	NA	ASGLDINIGPQH
TRBV28	few	TRBJ1-4	NA	ASSTPGHGATNEKLF
TRBV2	NA	TRBJ2-7	NA	ASSPDSSYEQY
TRBV14	NA	TRBJ1-6	NA	ASSRQGNSPLH
TRBV25-1	NA	TRBJ1-6	NA	ASSELVGVNSPLH
TRBV6-5	few	TRBJ1-6	NA	ASSYDRGGNSPLH
TRBV19	once	TRBJ1-2	TRBD1	ASSLTGDGGYT
TRBV30	NA	TRBJ1-5	NA	AWSGPNQPQH
TRBV13	NA	TRBJ2-1	NA	ASHGSEYNEQF
TRBV29-1	NA	TRBJ2-5	NA	SVDRVDWETQY
TRBV18	NA	TRBJ2-7	NA	ASSPRESPAYEQY
TRBV19	NA	TRBJ2-7	NA	ASSIQDRAYEQY
TRBV11-2	few	TRBJ1-1	NA	ASSLQHPTGNTEAF
TRBV29-1	few	TRBJ2-2	NA	SVEYGRGSGYTGELF
TRBV30	NA	TRBJ1-2	NA	AWSVQPGLDYGYT
TRBV7-9	NA	TRBJ2-3	TRBD2	ASSSGGGSTDTQY
TRBV7-2	few	TRBJ2-5	NA	ASSPTVGETQY
TRBV27	NA	TRBJ2-7	TRBD1	ASSFRDRGYEQY
TRBV19	NA	TRBJ2-2	NA	ASSRAGVIGTGELF
TRBV7-9	NA	TRBJ2-3	NA	ASSSRGERTDTQY
TRBV18	few	TRBJ1-3	NA	ASSPRDTSSGNTIY
TRBV5-1	NA	TRBJ2-7	NA	ASRMDTEVYEQY
TRBV2	NA	TRBJ2-7	TRBD1	ATDRGLSYEQY
TRBV11-2	few	TRBJ1-1	NA	ASSLSFEAF
TRBV10-3	NA	TRBJ2-2	NA	AIRQGFSNTGELF
TRBV29-1	NA	TRBJ2-2	NA	SGLYGVTNTGELF